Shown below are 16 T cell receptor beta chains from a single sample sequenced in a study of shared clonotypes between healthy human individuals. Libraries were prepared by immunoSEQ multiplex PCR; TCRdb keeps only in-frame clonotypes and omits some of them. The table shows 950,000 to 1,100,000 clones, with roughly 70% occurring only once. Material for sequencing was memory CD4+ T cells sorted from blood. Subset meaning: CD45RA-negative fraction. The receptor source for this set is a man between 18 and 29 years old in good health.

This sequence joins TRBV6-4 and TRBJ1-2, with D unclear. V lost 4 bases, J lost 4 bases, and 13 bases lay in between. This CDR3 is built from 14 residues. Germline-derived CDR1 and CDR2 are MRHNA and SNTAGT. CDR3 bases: TGTGCCAGCAGTGGAGAGTTTACGGGCTATGGCTACACCTTC. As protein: CASSGEFTGYGYTF.

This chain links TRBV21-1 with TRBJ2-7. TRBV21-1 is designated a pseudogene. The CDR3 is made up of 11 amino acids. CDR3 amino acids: CASSKGVEQYF. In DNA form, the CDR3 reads TGTGCCAGCAGCAAAGGGGTCGAGCAGTACTTC.

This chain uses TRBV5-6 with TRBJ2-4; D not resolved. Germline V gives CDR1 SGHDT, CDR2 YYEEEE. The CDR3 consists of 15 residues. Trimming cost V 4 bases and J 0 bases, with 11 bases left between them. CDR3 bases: TGTGCCAGCAGCACACGTAAGGTAGCCAAAAACATTCAGTACTTC. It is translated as CASSTRKVAKNIQYF.

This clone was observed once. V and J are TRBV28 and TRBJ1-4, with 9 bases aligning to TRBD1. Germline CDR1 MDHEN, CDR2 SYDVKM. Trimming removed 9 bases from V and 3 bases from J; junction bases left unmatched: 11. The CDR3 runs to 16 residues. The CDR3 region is CASQSGTGKANEKLFF. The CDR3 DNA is TGTGCCAGTCAATCCGGGACAGGGAAGGCTAATGAAAAACTGTTTTTT.

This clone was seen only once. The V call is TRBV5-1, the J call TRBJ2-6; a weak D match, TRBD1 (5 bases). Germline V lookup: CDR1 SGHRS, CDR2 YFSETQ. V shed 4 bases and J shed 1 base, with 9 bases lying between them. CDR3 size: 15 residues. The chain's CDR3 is CASSHDSSGANVLTF. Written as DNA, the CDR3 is TGCGCCAGCAGCCACGACAGTTCTGGGGCCAACGTCCTGACTTTC.

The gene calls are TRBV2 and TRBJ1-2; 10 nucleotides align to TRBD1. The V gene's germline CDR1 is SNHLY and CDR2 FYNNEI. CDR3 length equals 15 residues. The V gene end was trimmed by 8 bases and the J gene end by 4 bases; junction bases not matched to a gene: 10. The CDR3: CASRTGGSLGYGYTF. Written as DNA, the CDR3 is TGTGCCAGCCGGACAGGGGGATCCCTTGGCTATGGCTACACCTTC. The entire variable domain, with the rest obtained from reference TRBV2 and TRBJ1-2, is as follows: EPEVTQTPSHQVTQMGQEVILRCVPISNHLYFYWYRQILGQKVEFLVSFYNNEISEKSEIFDDQFSVERPDGSNFTLKIRSTKLEDSAMYFCASRTGGSLGYGYTFGSGTRLTVV.

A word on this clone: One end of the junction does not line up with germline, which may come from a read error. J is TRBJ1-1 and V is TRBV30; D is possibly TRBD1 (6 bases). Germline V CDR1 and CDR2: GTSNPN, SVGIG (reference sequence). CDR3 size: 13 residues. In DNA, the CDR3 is TGTGTCTGGAGTGAAGGGGGGAACACTGAAGCTTTCTTT. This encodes CVWSEGGNTEAFF.

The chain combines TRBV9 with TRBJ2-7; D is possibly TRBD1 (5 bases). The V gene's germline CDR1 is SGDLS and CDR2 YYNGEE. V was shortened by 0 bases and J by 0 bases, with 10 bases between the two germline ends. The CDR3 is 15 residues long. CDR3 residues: CASSVEAGHSYEQYF. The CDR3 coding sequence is TGTGCCAGCAGCGTAGAGGCAGGACACTCCTACGAGCAGTACTTC.

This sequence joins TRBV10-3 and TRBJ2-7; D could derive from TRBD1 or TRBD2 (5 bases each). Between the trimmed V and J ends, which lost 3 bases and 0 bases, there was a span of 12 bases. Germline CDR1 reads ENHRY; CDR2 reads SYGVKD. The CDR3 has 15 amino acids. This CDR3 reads CAISEPGRNSYEQYF. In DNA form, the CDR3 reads TGTGCCATCAGTGAACCGGGACGGAACTCCTACGAGCAGTACTTC.

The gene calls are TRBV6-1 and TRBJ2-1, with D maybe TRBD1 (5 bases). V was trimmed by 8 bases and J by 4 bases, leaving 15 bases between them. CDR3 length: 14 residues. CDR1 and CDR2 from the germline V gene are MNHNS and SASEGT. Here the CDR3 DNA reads TGTGCCAGCGGGCAGGGTGCCTTATACAATGAGCAGTTCTTC. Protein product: CASGQGALYNEQFF.

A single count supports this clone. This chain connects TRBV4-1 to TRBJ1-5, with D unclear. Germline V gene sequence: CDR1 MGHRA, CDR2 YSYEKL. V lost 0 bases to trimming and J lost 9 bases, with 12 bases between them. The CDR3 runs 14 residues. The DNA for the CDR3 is TGCGCCAGCAGCCAAGATTTAGAGGGAAGGCCCCAGCATTTT. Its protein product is CASSQDLEGRPQHF.

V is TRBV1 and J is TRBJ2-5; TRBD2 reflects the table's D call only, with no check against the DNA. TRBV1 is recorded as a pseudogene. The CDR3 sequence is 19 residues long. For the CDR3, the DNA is TGCACCAGCAGCCAAGGAAGTCTGCGGCGGGGGGGCGATGGAGAGACCCAGTACTTC. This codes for CTSSQGSLRRGGDGETQYF.

The CDR3 loop is CASGLEVKEYF. The CDR3 DNA is TGTGCCAGCGGGTTGGAAGTCAAGGAGTACTTC. J is TRBJ2-5 and V is TRBV7-9; D remains unclear. The V end was cut by 8 bases, the J end by 12 bases, with 16 bases between. The CDR3 length is 11 residues. Germline V gene data show CDR1 as SEHNR and CDR2 as FQNEAQ (reference sequence). Full variable domain (missing parts from reference TRBV7-9 and TRBJ2-5): DTGVSQNPRHKITKRGQNVTFRCDPISEHNRLYWYRQTLGQGPEFLTYFQNEAQLEKSRLLSDRFSAERPKGSFSTLEIQRTEQGDSAMYLCASGLEVKEYFGPGTRLLVL.

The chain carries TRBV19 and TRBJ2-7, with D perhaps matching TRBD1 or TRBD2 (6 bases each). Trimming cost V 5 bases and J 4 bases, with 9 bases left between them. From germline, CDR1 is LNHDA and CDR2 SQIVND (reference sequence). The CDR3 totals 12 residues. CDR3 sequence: CASSPGAYEQYF. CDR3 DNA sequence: TGTGCCAGTAGTCCGGGGGCATACGAGCAGTACTTC.

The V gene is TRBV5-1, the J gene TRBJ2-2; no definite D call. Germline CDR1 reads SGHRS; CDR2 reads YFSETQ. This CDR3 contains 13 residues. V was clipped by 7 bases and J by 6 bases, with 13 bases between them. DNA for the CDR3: TGCGCCAGCGCTCCTGATGGCTCCGGGGAGCTGTTTTTT. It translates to CASAPDGSGELFF.

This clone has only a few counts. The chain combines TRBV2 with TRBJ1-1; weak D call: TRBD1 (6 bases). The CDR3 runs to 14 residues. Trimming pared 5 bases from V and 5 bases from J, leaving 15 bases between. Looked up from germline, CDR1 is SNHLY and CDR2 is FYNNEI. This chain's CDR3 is CASSLQGGKTEAFF. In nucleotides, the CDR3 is TGTGCCAGCAGTCTACAGGGCGGGAAGACTGAAGCTTTCTTT.